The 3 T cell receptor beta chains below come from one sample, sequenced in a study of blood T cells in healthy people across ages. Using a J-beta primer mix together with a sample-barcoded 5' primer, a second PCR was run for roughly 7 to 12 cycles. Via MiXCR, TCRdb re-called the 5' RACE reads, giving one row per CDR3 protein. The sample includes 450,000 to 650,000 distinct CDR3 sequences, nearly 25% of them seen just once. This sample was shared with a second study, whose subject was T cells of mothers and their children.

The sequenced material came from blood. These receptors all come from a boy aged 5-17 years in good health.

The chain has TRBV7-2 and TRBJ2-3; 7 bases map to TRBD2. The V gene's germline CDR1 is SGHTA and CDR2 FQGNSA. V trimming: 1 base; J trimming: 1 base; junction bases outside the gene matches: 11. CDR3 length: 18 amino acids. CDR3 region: CASSLVSGLVLGTDTQYF. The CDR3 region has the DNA TGTGCCAGCAGCTTAGTGTCCGGACTAGTTCTGGGCACAGATACGCAGTATTTT.

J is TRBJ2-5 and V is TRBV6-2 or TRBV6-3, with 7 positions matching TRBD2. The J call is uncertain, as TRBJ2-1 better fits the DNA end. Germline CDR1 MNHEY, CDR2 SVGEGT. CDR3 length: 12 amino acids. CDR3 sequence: CASSYGGLEQFF. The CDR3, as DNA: TGTGCCAGCAGTTACGGAGGACTAGAACAGTTCTTC.

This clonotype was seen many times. DNA of the CDR3: TGTGCCAGCAGAGCGGGCCCGACAGGGAAACTGTTTTTT. Amino acids: CASRAGPTGKLFF. The V call is TRBV7-2, the J call TRBJ1-4; 7 bases align to TRBD1. Trimming took 6 bases from V and 11 from J; bases not matched to a gene: 9. The CDR3 extends over 13 amino acids. Germline V gene data show CDR1 as SGHTA and CDR2 as FQGNSA. Looking up the rest from reference TRBV7-2 and TRBJ1-4 gives the full variable domain: GAGVSQSPSNKVTEKGKDVELRCDPISGHTALYWYRQSLGQGLEFLIYFQGNSAPDKSGLPSDRFSAERTGGSVSTLTIQRTQQEDSAVYLCASRAGPTGKLFFGSGTQLSVL.